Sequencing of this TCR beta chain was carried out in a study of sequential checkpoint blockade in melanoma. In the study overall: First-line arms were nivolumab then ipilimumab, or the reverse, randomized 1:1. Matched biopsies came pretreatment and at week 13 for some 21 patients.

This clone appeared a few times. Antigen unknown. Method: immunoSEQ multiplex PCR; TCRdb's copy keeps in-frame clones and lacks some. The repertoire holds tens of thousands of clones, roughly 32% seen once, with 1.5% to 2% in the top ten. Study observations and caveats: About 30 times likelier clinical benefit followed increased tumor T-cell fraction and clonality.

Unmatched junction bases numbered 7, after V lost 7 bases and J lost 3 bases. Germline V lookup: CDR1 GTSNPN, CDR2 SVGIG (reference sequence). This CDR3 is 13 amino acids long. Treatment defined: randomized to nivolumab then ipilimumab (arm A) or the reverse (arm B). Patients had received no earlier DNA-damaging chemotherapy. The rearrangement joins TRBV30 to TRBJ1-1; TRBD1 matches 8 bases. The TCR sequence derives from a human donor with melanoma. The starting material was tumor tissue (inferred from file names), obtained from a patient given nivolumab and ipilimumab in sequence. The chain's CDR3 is CASDRGGYTEAFF. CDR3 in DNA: TGTGCCTCCGACAGGGGCGGTTACACTGAAGCTTTCTTT.